This entry is about one TCR beta chain. Its antigen has not been determined. No quality values exist for individual bases; no much larger clone is one base distant. Taken from cysteine to phenylalanine, the CDR3 has 12 residues. The only DNA kept is the CDR3, 36 bases in frame from the first base. At the junction V is shortened by 8 bases and J by 4 bases, with 11 bases in between. Libraries came from 5' RACE. The instrument was an Illumina HiSeq 2500. The second PCR ran for roughly 7 to 12 cycles and used a J-beta primer mix along with a sample-barcoded 5' primer. A unique molecular identifier was introduced onto each TCR beta cDNA molecule by a template-switch 5' adaptor carrying 12 random nucleotides. Each sample yielded at least 2.5 million CDR3-containing paired-end reads. First-strand cDNA was synthesized from all RNA with the Mint cDNA synthesis kit, primed by a TRBC-specific oligonucleotide. All cDNA was treated with uracil-DNA glycosylase and then went through a first 18-cycle PCR with the universal primers M1SS and BC2_uni_R. As for how the authors treated the data: For normalization, 1 million high-quality reads, each with a distinct molecular identifier, were randomly selected from each sample. Reads with shared molecular identifiers were discarded instead of being binned into consensus sequences. CDR3 identification, clonotype clustering and error correction used MiTCR with a Q25 quality threshold and the strictest error-elimination algorithm. Lower-bound total TCR beta diversity was estimated with a nonparametric unseen species model using Euler transformation. In TCRdb, the public reads were trimmed at Q25 with fastp and aligned with MiXCR, with productive beta chains retained. Every CDR3 protein is listed once, alongside the most common genes and DNA of its rows. In this record, the V and J calls reflect TCRdb's handling and not the investigators' own analysis. The sample records approximately 730,000 distinct CDR3 sequences, approximately 53% of which are singletons. Clones ranked in the top ten supply about 42% of the sample.

The roughly 39 donors, aged about 6 to 95 years, were systemically healthy Caucasian individuals from Russia. Around 9.8 milliliters of peripheral blood were collected from each donor into EDTA-treated Vacutainer tubes. Ficoll-Paque density-gradient centrifugation was used to isolate PBMCs, with at least 7 million obtained per sample. Trizol reagent was used to extract total RNA from PBMCs, with at least 6 micrograms per sample. Naive CD45RAhigh/CD27high T cell percentages were measured by flow cytometry on a PBMC aliquot from every donor. This entry belongs to a study of blood T cells in healthy people across ages (dated by TCRdb to about 2015). Some background on the complete study: In model experiments, template switching captured about one uniquely barcoded TCR beta cDNA molecule for every two T cells. Using deep sequencing normalized with unique cDNA molecular identifiers, the study measured how TCR beta repertoire diversity changes with age. The donors were split into four age groups: young (average around 16 years), middle-aged (nearly 40), aged (roughly 65) and long-lived (under 85). Donors of different ages were randomly distributed across sequencing lanes to avoid experimental bias. The study analyzed two additional independent replicas of 1 million unique cDNA reads from the same blood draw for two donors, one aged 18 to 30 and one aged 80 or older. Beyond this particular receptor, the publication reports: Donor CMV infection status was unknown, potentially confounding age-related changes in expanded clonotypes. Total diversity estimates from one million sequenced T cells were considered lower bounds and underestimates. Observed TCR beta diversity per million T cells fell roughly linearly with age, and a significant reduction was already apparent by age roughly 40. Conclusive comparison of naive and antigen-experienced compartments was prevented by the profiling of bulk unsorted PBMCs. The percentage of naive T cells measured by flow cytometry correlated strongly with observed TCR beta diversity. Compared with the aged group, the long-lived group had more naive CD4+ T cells, fewer expanded clones and increased TCR diversity, suggesting age selection.

The chain is made from TRBV12-3 or TRBV12-4 and TRBJ1-2; tentative D gene TRBD1, with 5 bases matching. The sample was blood. The receptor was derived from a man at least 80 years old in good health. Here is the DNA: TGTGCCAGCGCGCTAGGGGCCTATGGCTACACCTTC. It translates to CASALGAYGYTF.